This T cell receptor (beta chain) was sequenced during a study of T cells after yellow fever vaccination. Background on the study: Each low-cell-number fraction was prepared by means of SMART-Seq v4 Ultra Low Input.

Points from the study as a whole: A faster peak, day 5 versus 15, was reached by the weaker secondary response. A large majority of primary-vaccination clones showed up again after the booster (approximately 96% CD4, around 85% CD8).

This clonotype was seen only a few times. Antigen: not known. CDR3 length: 16 amino acids. Trimming removed 5 bases from V and 4 bases from J; junction bases left unmatched: 5. A process of 5'RACE template switching, which added a universal primer site and UMIs, was used to make TCR cDNA. Via MiXCR, TCRdb re-called the 5' RACE reads, giving one row per CDR3 protein. The data show about 360,000 distinct CDR3 sequences, with 6.2% seen just once and over 12% held by the top ten. This sequence was found in a man aged 25-45 years who received the YFV17D yellow fever vaccine. The rearrangement joins TRBV12-3 or TRBV12-4 to TRBJ2-2; TRBD2 aligns across 12 bases. The sample was PBMCs, taken 5 days after the yellow fever booster vaccination. In DNA form, the CDR3 reads TGTGCCAGCAGTCGACTAGCGGGAGTTGTCACCGGGGAGCTGTTTTTT. It codes for CASSRLAGVVTGELFF.